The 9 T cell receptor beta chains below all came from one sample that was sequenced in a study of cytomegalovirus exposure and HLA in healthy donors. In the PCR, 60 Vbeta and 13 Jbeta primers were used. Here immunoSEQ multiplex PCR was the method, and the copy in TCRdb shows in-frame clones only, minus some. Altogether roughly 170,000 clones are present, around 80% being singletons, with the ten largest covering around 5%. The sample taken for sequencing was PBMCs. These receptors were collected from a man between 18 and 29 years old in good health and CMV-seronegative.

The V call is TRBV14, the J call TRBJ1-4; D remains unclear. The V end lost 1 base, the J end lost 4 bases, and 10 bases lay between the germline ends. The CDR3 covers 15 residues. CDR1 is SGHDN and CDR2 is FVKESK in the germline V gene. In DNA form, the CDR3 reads TGTGCCAGCAGCCAAGTCAGGCTGATTAATGAAAAACTGTTTTTT. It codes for CASSQVRLINEKLFF.

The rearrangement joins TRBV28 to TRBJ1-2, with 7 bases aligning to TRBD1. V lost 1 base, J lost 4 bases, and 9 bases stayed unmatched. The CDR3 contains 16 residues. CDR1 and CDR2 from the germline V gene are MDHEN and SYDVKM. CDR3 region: CASSLYRGIGIYGYTF. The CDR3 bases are TGTGCCAGCAGTTTATACAGGGGCATCGGTATCTATGGCTACACCTTC.

The CDR3 loop reads CASHRGGNSEKLFF. The CDR3 nucleotides read TGCGCCAGTCACAGAGGGGGCAATTCTGAAAAACTGTTTTTT. The chain couples TRBV5-1 to TRBJ1-4, with 7 bases aligning to TRBD1. Per the germline V gene, CDR1 is SGHRS and CDR2 is YFSETQ. The junction had 11 bases not matched to a gene; V was cut back by 8 bases and J by 7 bases. This CDR3 comprises 14 residues.

This CDR3 is CATSRDLGDYGYTF. The CDR3 bases are TGTGCCACCAGCAGAGATTTAGGGGACTATGGCTACACCTTC. The chain carries TRBV15 and TRBJ1-2; weak D call: TRBD1 (5 bases). Trimming removed 0 bases from V and 3 bases from J, with 8 bases in between. The V gene's germline CDR1 is LNHNV and CDR2 YYDKDF (reference sequence). CDR3 length: 14 residues.

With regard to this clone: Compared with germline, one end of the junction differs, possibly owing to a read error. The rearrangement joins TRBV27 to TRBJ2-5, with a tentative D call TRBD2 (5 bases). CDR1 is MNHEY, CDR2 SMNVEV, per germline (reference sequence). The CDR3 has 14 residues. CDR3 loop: CASSFGGSRYNLHF. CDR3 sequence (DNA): TGTGCCAGCAGTTTTGGTGGGAGCCGGTATAATTTGCACTTC.

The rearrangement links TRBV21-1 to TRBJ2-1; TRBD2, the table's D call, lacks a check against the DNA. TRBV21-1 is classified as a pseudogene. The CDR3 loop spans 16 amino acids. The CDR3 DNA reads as TGTGCCAGCAGCCCCGAGCAGGCGGGAACCTACAATGAGCAGTTCTTC. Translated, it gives CASSPEQAGTYNEQFF.

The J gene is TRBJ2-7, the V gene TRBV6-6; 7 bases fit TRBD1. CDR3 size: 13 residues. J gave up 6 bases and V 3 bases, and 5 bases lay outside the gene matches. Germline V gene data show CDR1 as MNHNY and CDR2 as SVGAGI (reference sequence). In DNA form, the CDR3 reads TGTGCCAGCAGTTATTCGGACAGGCGCGAGCAGTACTTC. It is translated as CASSYSDRREQYF.

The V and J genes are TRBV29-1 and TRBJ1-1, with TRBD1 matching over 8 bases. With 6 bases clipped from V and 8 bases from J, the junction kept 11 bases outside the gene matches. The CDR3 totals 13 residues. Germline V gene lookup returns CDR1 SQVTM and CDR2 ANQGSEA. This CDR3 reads CSVSDRAFGEAFF. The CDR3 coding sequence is TGCAGCGTCTCGGACAGGGCGTTCGGCGAAGCTTTCTTT. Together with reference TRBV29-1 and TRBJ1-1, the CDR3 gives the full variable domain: SAVISQKPSRDICQRGTSLTIQCQVDSQVTMMFWYRQQPGQSLTLIATANQGSEATYESGFVIDKFPISRPNLTFSTLTVSNMSPEDSSIYLCSVSDRAFGEAFFGQGTRLTVV.

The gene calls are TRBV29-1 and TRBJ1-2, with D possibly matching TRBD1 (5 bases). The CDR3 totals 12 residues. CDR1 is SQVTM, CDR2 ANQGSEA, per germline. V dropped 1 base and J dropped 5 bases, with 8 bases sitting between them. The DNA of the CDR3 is TGCAGCGTTGAAGGCAGGGTGTATGGCTACACCTTC. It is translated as CSVEGRVYGYTF.